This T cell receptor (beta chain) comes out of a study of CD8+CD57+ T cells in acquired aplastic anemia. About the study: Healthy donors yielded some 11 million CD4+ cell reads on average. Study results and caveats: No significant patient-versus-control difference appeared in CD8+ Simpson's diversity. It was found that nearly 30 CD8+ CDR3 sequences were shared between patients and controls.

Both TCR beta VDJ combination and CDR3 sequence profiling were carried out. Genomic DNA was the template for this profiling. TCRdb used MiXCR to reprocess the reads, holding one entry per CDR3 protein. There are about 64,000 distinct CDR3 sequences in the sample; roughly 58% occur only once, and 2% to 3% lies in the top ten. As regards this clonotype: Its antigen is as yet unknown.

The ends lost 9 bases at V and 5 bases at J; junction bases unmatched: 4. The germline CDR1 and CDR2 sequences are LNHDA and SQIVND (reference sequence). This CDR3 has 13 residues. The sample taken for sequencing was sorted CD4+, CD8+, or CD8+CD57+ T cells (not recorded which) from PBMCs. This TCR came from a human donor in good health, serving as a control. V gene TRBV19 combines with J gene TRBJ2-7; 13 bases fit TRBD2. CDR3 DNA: TGTGCCAGCAGACTAGCGGGGGGCCACGAGCAGTACTTC. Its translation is CASRLAGGHEQYF.